A single T cell receptor beta chain is shown here with its context. In the source study's methods: It was from reference gene primer amplification that nucleated cell counts were estimated. Using immunoSEQ multiplex PCR, the repertoire was profiled, and TCRdb retains in-frame clones only, with some absent. V, J and clone size are taken as reported in that table, and D and trimming were inferred from the DNA itself. The data show about 150,000 clones, with about 87% seen just once and about 6.5% held by the top ten. This record belongs to a study of blood T cell repertoires in COVID-19. Study information: Whether acute or convalescent, the COVID-19 samples came from the United States, Italy and Spain. PBMCs, B-cell-depleted T cells, or T cells were the source of the cDNA or gDNA that made up the material.

Germline V CDR1 and CDR2: SGHRS, YFSETQ. Unmatched junction bases numbered 2, after V lost 0 bases and J lost 0 bases. The CDR3 has 16 residues. The sample taken for sequencing was peripheral blood. The TCR sequence derives from an elderly man with acute or convalescent COVID-19. The V and J genes are TRBV5-1 and TRBJ1-3, with TRBD1 matching over 8 bases. The CDR3 reads CASSLDGQGSGNTIYF. The CDR3 DNA reads TGCGCCAGCAGCTTGGACGGACAGGGCTCTGGAAACACCATATATTTT.